A single sample gave rise to the 17 T cell receptor beta chains below, sequenced in a study of identical twins. MiXCR, run by TCRdb on the 5' RACE reads, gives a single entry per CDR3 protein. The table has a few hundred thousand distinct CDR3 sequences, around 9% seen once. The sequenced sample consisted of naive T cells sorted from blood. The receptors here all came from a woman aged 50 to 60 in good health.

This clonotype appeared a few times. The chain combines TRBV6-6 with TRBJ2-2; D uncertain. Germline lookup yields CDR1 MNHNY and CDR2 SVGAGI (reference sequence). The germline V and J ends were trimmed by 0 bases and 4 bases, with 3 bases remaining between them. The CDR3 covers 13 residues. Here the CDR3 reads CASSYSFTGELFF. The CDR3 DNA reads as TGTGCCAGCAGTTACTCCTTCACCGGGGAGCTGTTTTTT.

This clonotype was recorded a few times. Relative to the germline gene, one junction end is altered; a read error may explain this. The chain employs TRBV30 and TRBJ2-7; 13 bases agree with TRBD2. Germline V CDR1 and CDR2: GTSNPN, SVGIG (reference sequence). The CDR3 loop spans 12 amino acids. The CDR3 DNA is TGTGCCTGGAGTATGACTAGCGGGAGGCGCCACTTC. Residues: CAWSMTSGRRHF.

At least ten counts were recorded for this clonotype. The J gene is TRBJ2-2, the V gene TRBV5-1; 9 bases align to TRBD2. The CDR3 sequence is 15 residues long. V lost 4 bases and J lost 10; bases outside the gene matches: 11. Germline lookup yields CDR1 SGHRS and CDR2 YFSETQ. CDR3 coding DNA: TGCGCCAGCAGCCCTCGGACTAGCGAGGAATTGGAGCTGTTTTTT. Its protein is CASSPRTSEELELFF.

This clonotype occurred many times. The chain uses TRBV10-3 and TRBJ2-1; 8 bases line up with TRBD2. V was pared by 7 bases and J by 5 bases, with 4 bases of the junction left unmatched. The CDR3 has 13 amino acids. CDR1 ENHRY and CDR2 SYGVKD come from the germline V gene. This CDR3 reads CAIMAGGNNEQFF. CDR3 DNA sequence: TGTGCCATCATGGCGGGGGGAAACAATGAGCAGTTCTTC.

This clonotype has a count of ten or more. The chain combines TRBV3-1 with TRBJ1-5; a possible D gene is TRBD1 (5 bases). V was trimmed by 3 bases and J by 10 bases, leaving 10 bases between them. The germline CDR1 and CDR2 sequences are LGHDT and YNNKEL (reference sequence). This CDR3 region has 12 residues. DNA of the CDR3: TGTGCCAGCAGCCACAATGGGGGTCCCCAGCATTTT. Translated, it gives CASSHNGGPQHF.

The chain recombines TRBV6-1 with TRBJ2-1; TRBD2 might be the D (6 bases). Germline V lookup: CDR1 MNHNS, CDR2 SASEGT. The CDR3 covers 17 residues. Trimming took 1 base from V and 8 from J, leaving 21 bases between them. As DNA, the CDR3 is TGTGCCAGCAGTGAAGAGGTATGGAGGGAGGTTAAATATGAGCAGTTCTTC. Translated: CASSEEVWREVKYEQFF.

This clonotype was detected a few times. The chain has TRBV3-1 and TRBJ2-7, with TRBD2 identical over 10 bases. Losses at the gene ends were 1 base for V and 11 bases for J; bases not matched to a gene: 5. The CDR3 has 13 amino acids. CDR1 is LGHDT and CDR2 is YNNKEL in the germline V gene (reference sequence). As DNA, the CDR3 is TGTGCCAGCAGCCAAGGCCTAGCGGGAGATGAGTACTTC. It is translated as CASSQGLAGDEYF.

V is TRBV29-1 and J is TRBJ2-1; 11 bases agree with TRBD2. This CDR3 contains 13 residues. Trimming at V came to 6 bases and at J to 7 bases, leaving 5 bases not matched to a gene. Germline values: CDR1 SQVTM, CDR2 ANQGSEA. This CDR3 reads CSVLAGGRNEQFF. CDR3 DNA sequence: TGCAGCGTCCTAGCGGGAGGAAGGAATGAGCAGTTCTTC.

There are a few counts of this clonotype. This chain uses TRBV6-1 with TRBJ2-1; no clear D. Germline V gene data show CDR1 as MNHNS and CDR2 as SASEGT. This CDR3 has 13 residues. V lost 3 bases and J lost 3, with 6 bases in between. The CDR3 here is CASSDTGYNEQFF. The CDR3 nucleotides are TGTGCCAGCAGTGACACGGGCTACAATGAGCAGTTCTTC.

This clonotype was seen at least ten times. V usage is TRBV27 and J usage is TRBJ2-1, with 9 bases identical to TRBD1. CDR1 MNHEY and CDR2 SMNVEV come from the germline V gene (reference sequence). The CDR3 extends over 15 amino acids. J gave up 8 bases and V 2 bases, and 7 bases lay outside the gene matches. The chain's CDR3 is CASSLLGTGLDEQFF. As DNA, the CDR3 is TGTGCCAGCAGTTTACTCGGGACAGGGCTCGATGAGCAGTTCTTC.

The sample holds a few counts of this clonotype. The chain couples TRBV10-3 to TRBJ2-2, with D unresolved. Germline assignment: CDR1 ENHRY and CDR2 SYGVKD. The CDR3 totals 11 residues. Deletions cut 7 bases from V and 1 base from J, with 1 base between. The CDR3: CAIKNTGELFF. CDR3 sequence (DNA): TGTGCCATCAAGAACACCGGGGAGCTGTTTTTT.

The table lists this clonotype with a few counts. This rearrangement joins TRBV12-3 or TRBV12-4 to TRBJ2-5, with 13 bases matching TRBD2. J gave up 9 bases and V 1 base, and 11 bases lay outside the gene matches. CDR3 length: 17 amino acids. CDR3: CASSLGGTSGIREAQYF. In nucleotides, the CDR3 is TGTGCCAGCAGTTTAGGAGGGACTAGCGGGATAAGAGAAGCCCAGTACTTC.

The rearrangement links TRBV5-6 to TRBJ2-1; D is ambiguous. CDR1 SGHDT and CDR2 YYEEEE come from the germline V gene. Trimming removed 3 bases from V and 11 bases from J, with 12 bases in between. This CDR3 region has 12 residues. The CDR3 nucleotides read TGTGCCAGCAGCTCTCTAAGGGCCCAGCAGTTCTTC. Translation: CASSSLRAQQFF.

J is TRBJ2-7 and V is TRBV27; a possible D gene is TRBD2 (5 bases). This CDR3 has 15 amino acids. Trimming took 2 bases from V and 2 from J, leaving 13 bases between them. Germline V lookup: CDR1 MNHEY, CDR2 SMNVEV (reference sequence). The CDR3 sequence is CASSLGAGGPYEQYF. CDR3 sequence (DNA): TGTGCCAGCAGTTTAGGTGCGGGCGGCCCCTACGAGCAGTACTTC.

This clonotype has a handful of counts. The CDR3 protein is CASSLVRGTNYGYTF. The CDR3, as DNA: TGTGCCAGCAGTTTGGTCCGCGGCACTAACTATGGCTACACCTTC. This chain links TRBV27 with TRBJ1-2; the D is unclear. The ends were cut back, 3 bases at V and 0 bases at J, with 11 bases in the middle. The CDR3 is 15 amino acids. Germline loops: CDR1 MNHEY, CDR2 SMNVEV (reference sequence).

This clonotype was counted ten times or more. The chain has TRBV5-5 and TRBJ2-7, with D perhaps matching TRBD1 or TRBD2 (5 bases each). The CDR3 covers 15 residues. The V gene lost 0 bases and the J gene lost 2 bases, with 12 bases spanning the gap. CDR1 and CDR2 from the germline V gene are SGHKS and YYEKEE (reference sequence). CDR3 sequence (DNA): TGTGCCAGCAGCTTGGTAGGGACGGGCGCCTACGAGCAGTACTTC. It translates to CASSLVGTGAYEQYF.

The chain couples TRBV5-1 to TRBJ2-2; 7 nucleotides align to TRBD1. Per germline, CDR1 SGHRS and CDR2 YFSETQ. This CDR3 comprises 16 residues. Trimming took 0 bases from V and 4 from J; bases not matched to a gene: 6. The CDR3: CASSLVSTGVTGELFF. In DNA form, the CDR3 reads TGCGCCAGCAGCTTGGTGTCAACAGGGGTCACCGGGGAGCTGTTTTTT.